This T cell receptor (beta chain) appears in the sequencing data of a study of cytomegalovirus exposure and HLA in healthy donors. Comment on this clone: The antigen remains undetermined.

Germline V CDR1 and CDR2: SGHTA, FQGNSA. CDR3 size: 16 residues. V was pared by 5 bases and J by 7 bases, with 15 bases of the junction left unmatched. Study-level results: Accurate predictions that matched the HLA-A and HLA-B alleles of most subjects were reportedly made from TCR beta sequences. Per published reports, the classifier diagnosed cytomegalovirus status with high specificity and sensitivity.

This PCR relied on a set of 60 Vbeta primers and 13 Jbeta primers. Clones were read by immunoSEQ multiplex PCR, and TCRdb kept only the in-frame ones, dropping some. The table includes approximately 120,000 clones, more than 70% detected once. This sequence originates from a man under 40 in good health and CMV-seronegative. The sequenced sample was PBMCs. The chain uses TRBV7-2 and TRBJ1-2; 8 nucleotides match TRBD1. The CDR3 DNA sequence: TGTGCCAGCAGCCCGAGTTTTAGCAGGGGGCATGGTGGCTACACCTTC. It yields the protein CASSPSFSRGHGGYTF.